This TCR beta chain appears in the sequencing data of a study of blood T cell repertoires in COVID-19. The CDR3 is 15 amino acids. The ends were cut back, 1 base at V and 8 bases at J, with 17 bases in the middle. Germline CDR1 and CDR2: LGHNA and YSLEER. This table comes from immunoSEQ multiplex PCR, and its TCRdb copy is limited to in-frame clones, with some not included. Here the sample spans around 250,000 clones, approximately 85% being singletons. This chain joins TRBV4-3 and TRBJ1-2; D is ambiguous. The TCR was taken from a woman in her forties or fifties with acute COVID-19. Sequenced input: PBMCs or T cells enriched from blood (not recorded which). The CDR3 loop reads CASSQAPGGVGGYTF. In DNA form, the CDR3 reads TGCGCCAGCAGCCAAGCCCCGGGTGGAGTCGGCGGCTACACCTTC.